What follows are 2 T cell receptor beta chains derived from one specimen sequenced in a study of PD-1 blockade in classical Hodgkin lymphoma. Repertoires were generated with immunoSEQ multiplex PCR, while TCRdb's copy carries only in-frame clones and drops some. The sample contains approximately 59,000 clones, 80% to 95% of which appear only once. Each and every patient relapsed after autologous stem cell transplantation, and patients got differing brentuximab vedotin exposure. The sequencing here drew on peripheral blood mononuclear cells (PBMCs), taken before the second cycle of nivolumab. The source of these receptors is a human donor with classical Hodgkin lymphoma.

This chain joins TRBV27 and TRBJ2-5, with D perhaps matching TRBD2 (5 bases). Germline CDR1 reads MNHEY; CDR2 reads SMNVEV (reference sequence). This CDR3 comprises 14 residues. Trimming removed 5 bases at V and 9 bases at J, with 19 bases between. The CDR3 DNA reads TGTGCCAGCAGTCCCCAGAGTCTAGGAGCGGCCCAGTACTTC. Translation: CASSPQSLGAAQYF.

This sequence joins TRBV7-9 and TRBJ1-5; 9 positions match TRBD1. V dropped 1 base and J dropped 6; count of bases not matched to a gene: 4. Looked up from germline, CDR1 is SEHNR and CDR2 is FQNEAQ (reference sequence). This CDR3 spans 15 amino acids. The CDR3 sequence: CASSLEADRGQPQHF. The CDR3 DNA is TGTGCCAGCAGCTTAGAAGCGGACAGGGGTCAGCCCCAGCATTTT.